This T cell receptor (beta chain) was profiled in a study of identifying expanded T cells in peripheral blood. Regarding the study as a whole: Approximately 1.2 clones differed between technical replicates, versus approximately 17 and 20 over time. Clone count variance between approximately 2-week samples rose with total template count.

Germline V CDR1 and CDR2: SGHRS, YFSETQ. This CDR3 contains 16 residues. V lost 4 bases to trimming and J lost 1 base; unmatched junction nucleotides: 3. A remark on this clone: The antigen is undetermined.

Generated by immunoSEQ multiplex PCR, the TCRdb table keeps only in-frame clones and is missing some. The sample gives 95,000 to 100,000 clones, approximately 90% of which show up once; approximately 17% is in the top ten. During the collection period, no donor immune events like infections were recorded. The chain is built from TRBV5-1 and TRBJ2-3, with TRBD2 matching 13 bases. What was sequenced was blood. This TCR derives from a person aged 18 to 75 in good health. The CDR3 DNA is TGCGCCAGCAGCCCTGGGACTAGCGGGGGCACAGATACGCAGTATTTT. Amino acids: CASSPGTSGGTDTQYF.